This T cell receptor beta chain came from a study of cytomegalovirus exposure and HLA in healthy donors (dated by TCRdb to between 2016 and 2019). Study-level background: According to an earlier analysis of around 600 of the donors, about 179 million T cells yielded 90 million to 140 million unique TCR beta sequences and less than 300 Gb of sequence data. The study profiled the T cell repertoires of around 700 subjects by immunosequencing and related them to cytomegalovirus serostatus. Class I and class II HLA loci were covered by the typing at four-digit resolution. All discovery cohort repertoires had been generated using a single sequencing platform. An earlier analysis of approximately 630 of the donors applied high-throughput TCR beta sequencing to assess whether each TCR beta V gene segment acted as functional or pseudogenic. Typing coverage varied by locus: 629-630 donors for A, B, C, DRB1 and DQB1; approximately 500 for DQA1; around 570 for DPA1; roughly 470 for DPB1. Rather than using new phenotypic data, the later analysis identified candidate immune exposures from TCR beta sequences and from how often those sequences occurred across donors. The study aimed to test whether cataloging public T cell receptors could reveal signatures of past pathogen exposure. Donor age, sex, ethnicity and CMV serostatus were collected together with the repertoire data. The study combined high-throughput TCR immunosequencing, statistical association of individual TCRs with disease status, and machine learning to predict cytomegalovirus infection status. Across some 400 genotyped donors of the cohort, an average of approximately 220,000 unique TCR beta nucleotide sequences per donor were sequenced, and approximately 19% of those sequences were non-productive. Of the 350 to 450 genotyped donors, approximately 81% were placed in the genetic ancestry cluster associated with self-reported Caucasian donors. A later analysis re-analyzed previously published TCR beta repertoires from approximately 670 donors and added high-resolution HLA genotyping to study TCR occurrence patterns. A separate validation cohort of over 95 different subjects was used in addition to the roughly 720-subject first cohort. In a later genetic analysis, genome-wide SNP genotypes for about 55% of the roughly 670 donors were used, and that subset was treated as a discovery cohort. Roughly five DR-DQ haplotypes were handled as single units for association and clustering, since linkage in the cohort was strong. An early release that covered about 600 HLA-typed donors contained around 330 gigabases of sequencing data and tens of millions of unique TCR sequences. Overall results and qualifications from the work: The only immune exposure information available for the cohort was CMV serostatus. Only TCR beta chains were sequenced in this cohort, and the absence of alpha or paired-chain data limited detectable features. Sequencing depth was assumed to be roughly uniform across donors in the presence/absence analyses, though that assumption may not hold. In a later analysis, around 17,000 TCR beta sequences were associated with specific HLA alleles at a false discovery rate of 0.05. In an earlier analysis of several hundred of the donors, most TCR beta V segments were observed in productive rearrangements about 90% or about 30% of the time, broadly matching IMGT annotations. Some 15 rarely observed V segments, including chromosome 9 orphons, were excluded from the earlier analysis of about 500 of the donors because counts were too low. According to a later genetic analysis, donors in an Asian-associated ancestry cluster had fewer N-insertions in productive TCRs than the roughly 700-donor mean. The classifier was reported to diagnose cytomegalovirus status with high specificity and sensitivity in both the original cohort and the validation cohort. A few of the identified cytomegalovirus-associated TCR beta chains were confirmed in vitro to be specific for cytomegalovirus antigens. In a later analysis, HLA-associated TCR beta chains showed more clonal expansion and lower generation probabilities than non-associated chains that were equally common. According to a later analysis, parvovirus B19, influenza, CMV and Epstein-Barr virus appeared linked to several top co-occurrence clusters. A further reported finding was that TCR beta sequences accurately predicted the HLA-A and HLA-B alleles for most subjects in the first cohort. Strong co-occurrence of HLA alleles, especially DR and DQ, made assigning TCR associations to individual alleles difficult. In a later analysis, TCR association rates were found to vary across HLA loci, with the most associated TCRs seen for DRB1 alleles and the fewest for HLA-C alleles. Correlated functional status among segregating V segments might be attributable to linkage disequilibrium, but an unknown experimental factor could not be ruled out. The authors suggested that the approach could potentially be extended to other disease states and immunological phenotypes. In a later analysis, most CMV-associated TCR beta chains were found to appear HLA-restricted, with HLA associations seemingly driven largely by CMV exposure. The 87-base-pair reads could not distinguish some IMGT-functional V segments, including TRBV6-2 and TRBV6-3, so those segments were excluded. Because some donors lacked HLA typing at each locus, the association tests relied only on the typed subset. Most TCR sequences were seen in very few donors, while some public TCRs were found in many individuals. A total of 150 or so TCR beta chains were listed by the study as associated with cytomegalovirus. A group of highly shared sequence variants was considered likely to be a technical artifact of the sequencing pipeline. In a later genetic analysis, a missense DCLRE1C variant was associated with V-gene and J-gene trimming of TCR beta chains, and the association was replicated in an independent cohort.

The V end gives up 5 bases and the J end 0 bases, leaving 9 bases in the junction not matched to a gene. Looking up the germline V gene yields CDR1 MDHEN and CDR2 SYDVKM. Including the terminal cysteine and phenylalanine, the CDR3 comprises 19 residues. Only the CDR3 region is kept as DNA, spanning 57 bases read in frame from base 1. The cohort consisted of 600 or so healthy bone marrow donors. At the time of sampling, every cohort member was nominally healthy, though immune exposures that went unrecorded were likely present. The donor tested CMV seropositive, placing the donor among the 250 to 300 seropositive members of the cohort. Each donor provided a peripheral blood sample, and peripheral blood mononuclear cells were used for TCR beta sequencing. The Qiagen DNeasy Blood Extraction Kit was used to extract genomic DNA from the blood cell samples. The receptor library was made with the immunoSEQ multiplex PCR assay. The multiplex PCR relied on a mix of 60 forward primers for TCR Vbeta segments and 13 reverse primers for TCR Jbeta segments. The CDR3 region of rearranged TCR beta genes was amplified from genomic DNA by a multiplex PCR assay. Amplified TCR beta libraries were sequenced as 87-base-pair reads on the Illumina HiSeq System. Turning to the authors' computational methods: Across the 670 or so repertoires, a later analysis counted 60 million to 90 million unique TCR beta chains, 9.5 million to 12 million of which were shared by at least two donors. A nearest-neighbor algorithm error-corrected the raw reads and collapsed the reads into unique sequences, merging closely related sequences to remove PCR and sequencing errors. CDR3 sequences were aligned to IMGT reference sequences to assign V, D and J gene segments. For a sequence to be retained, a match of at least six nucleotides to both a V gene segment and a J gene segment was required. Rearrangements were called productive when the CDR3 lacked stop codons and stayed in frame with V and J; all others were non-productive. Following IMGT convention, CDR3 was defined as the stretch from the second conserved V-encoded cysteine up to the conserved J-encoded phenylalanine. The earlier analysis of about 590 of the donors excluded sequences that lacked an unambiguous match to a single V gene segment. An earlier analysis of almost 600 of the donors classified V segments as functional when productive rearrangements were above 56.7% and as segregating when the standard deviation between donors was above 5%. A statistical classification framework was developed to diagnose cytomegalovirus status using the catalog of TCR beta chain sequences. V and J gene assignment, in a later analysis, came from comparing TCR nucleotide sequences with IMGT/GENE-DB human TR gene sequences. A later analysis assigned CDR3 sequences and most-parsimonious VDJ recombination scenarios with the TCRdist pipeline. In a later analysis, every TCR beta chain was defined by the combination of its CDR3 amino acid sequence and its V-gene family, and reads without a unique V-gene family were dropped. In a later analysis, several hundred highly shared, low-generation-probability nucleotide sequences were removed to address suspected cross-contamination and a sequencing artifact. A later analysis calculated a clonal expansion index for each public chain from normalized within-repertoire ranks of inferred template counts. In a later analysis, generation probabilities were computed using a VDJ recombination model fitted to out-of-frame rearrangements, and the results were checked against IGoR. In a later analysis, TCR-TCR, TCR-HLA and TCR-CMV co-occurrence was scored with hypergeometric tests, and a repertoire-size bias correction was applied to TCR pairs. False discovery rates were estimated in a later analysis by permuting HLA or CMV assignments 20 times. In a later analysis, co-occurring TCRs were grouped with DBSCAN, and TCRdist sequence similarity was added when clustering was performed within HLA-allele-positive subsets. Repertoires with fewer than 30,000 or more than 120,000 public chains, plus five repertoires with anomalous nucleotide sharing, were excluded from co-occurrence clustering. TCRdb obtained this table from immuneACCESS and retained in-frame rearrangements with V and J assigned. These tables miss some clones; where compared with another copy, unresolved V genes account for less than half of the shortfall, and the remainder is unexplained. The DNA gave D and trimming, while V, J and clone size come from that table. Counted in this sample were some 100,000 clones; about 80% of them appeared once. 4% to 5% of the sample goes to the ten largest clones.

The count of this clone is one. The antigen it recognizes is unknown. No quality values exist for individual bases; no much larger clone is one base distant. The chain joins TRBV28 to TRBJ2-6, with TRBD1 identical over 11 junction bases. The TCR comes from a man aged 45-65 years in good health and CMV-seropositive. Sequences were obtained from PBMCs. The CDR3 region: CASSAIRGTGGSGANVLTF. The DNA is TGTGCCAGCAGTGCAATTCGCGGGACAGGGGGCTCTGGGGCCAACGTCCTGACTTTC.